This TCR beta chain is drawn from a study of blood T cell repertoires in COVID-19. J lost 6 bases, V lost 6 bases, and 7 bases had no gene match. The germline CDR1 and CDR2 sequences are LNHDA and SQIVND (reference sequence). CDR3 length: 15 amino acids. Measured with immunoSEQ multiplex PCR; TCRdb has only the in-frame clones, and not every one. Of some 80,000 clones listed, 80% are singletons. The chain combines TRBV19 with TRBJ1-6; 8 nucleotides line up with TRBD1. Source material: peripheral blood. The TCR sequence derives from a woman in her 40s with active or convalescent COVID-19. The CDR3 coding sequence is TGTGCCAGTAGGGACAGGGTCGGACTTAATTCACCCCTCCACTTT. It is translated as CASRDRVGLNSPLHF. Together with reference TRBV19 and TRBJ1-6, the CDR3 gives the full variable domain: DGGITQSPKYLFRKEGQNVTLSCEQNLNHDAMYWYRQDPGQGLRLIYYSQIVNDFQKGDIAEGYSVSREKKESFPLTVTSAQKNPTAFYLCASRDRVGLNSPLHFGNGTRLTVT.